Detailed here is one T cell receptor (beta chain). These data originate in a study of T cell changes during pregnancy in multiple sclerosis. The table came from immunoSEQ multiplex PCR; TCRdb's copy has only in-frame clones and leaves some out. The sample has some 130,000 clones, about 95% seen once; the top ten hold 0.44%. Germline assignment: CDR1 MNHEY and CDR2 SMNVEV (reference sequence). V dropped 6 bases and J dropped 0 bases, with 9 bases sitting between them. CDR3 length: 13 residues. The source of this sequence is a female donor with multiple sclerosis, enrolled in a pregnancy study. The source was peripheral blood, collected after pregnancy. This chain connects TRBV27 to TRBJ2-7, with a possible D match to TRBD2 (5 bases). The CDR3 loop is CASRLDYSYEQYF. In DNA form, the CDR3 reads TGTGCCAGCAGGTTAGACTACTCCTACGAGCAGTACTTC.